This T cell receptor (beta chain) appears in the sequencing data of a study of T cells after yellow fever vaccination. Whole-study context: Any fraction with a low cell number was prepared using SMART-Seq v4 Ultra Low Input.

Study-wide points: Boosting was followed by the reappearance of most primary-vaccination clones (roughly 95% CD4, roughly 90% CD8).

5'RACE template switching generated TCR cDNA, adding a universal primer site and UMIs. TCRdb ran MiXCR on the 5' RACE reads and lists one entry per CDR3 protein. The sample yields 200,000 to 300,000 distinct CDR3 sequences, roughly 13% seen once. The CDR3 runs to 13 residues. Per germline, CDR1 KGHSH and CDR2 LQKENI. Trimming pared 4 bases from V and 4 bases from J, leaving 10 bases between. About this clonotype itself: Its antigen is currently unknown.

Here the sequenced sample was CD4+ T cells sorted from PBMCs, taken 45 days after the yellow fever booster vaccination. The V call is TRBV18, the J call TRBJ1-2; maybe TRBD1 (6 bases). The origin of this receptor is a man between 25 and 39 years old who received the YFV17D yellow fever vaccine. The CDR3 bases are TGTGCCAGCTCACACAGGGAGGGCTATGGCTACACCTTC. Protein: CASSHREGYGYTF. Looking up the rest from reference TRBV18 and TRBJ1-2 gives the full variable domain: NAGVMQNPRHLVRRRGQEARLRCSPMKGHSHVYWYRQLPEEGLKFMVYLQKENIIDESGMPKERFSAEFPKEGPSILRIQQVVRGDSAAYFCASSHREGYGYTFGSGTRLTVV.